The 18 T cell receptor beta chains below come from one sample, sequenced in a study of T cells in Graves' hyperthyroidism and ophthalmopathy. Amplification of TCR beta CDR3 regions used RNA as the template. Primed by the HTBI set, a first-round RT-PCR was run on the TCR CDR3. TCRdb itself ran the multiplex PCR reads through MiXCR, one entry per CDR3 protein. The profile shows some 500,000 distinct CDR3 sequences, approximately 15% of them singletons. Specimen: blood. The receptor source for this set is a woman aged 18 to 35 with Graves' hyperthyroidism.

This clonotype occurred many times. CDR3 protein: CASSLDQGYGYTF. As DNA, the CDR3 is TGCGCCAGCAGCTTGGACCAGGGGTATGGCTACACCTTC. The chain has TRBV5-1 and TRBJ1-2, with D possibly being TRBD1 (6 bases). This CDR3 is 13 amino acids long. The V and J ends lost 0 bases and 5 bases respectively, with 8 bases between them. CDR1 is SGHRS and CDR2 is YFSETQ in the germline V gene.

There are a few counts of this clonotype. The chain uses TRBV2 and TRBJ2-4, with D perhaps assigned TRBD1 or TRBD2 (5 bases each). Germline CDR1 is SNHLY and CDR2 is FYNNEI. Deletions cut 6 bases from V and 9 bases from J, with 21 bases between. This CDR3 comprises 15 residues. The CDR3 coding sequence is TGTGCCAGCAGAGCAGGGACCGTCGGGGAAATCATTCAGTACTTC. It codes for CASRAGTVGEIIQYF.

A few counts support this clonotype. The J gene is TRBJ2-3, the V gene TRBV5-4; 7 positions agree with TRBD2. The V segment lost 7 bases and the J segment 3 bases; nucleotides outside the gene matches: 14. This CDR3 is built from 16 residues. Germline V gene sequence: CDR1 SGHNT, CDR2 YYREEE (reference sequence). CDR3 region: CASSWGGRGFTDTQYF. The CDR3 coding sequence is TGTGCCAGCTCCTGGGGAGGGAGAGGATTTACAGATACGCAGTATTTT. The variable domain in full, with the rest retrieved from reference TRBV5-4 and TRBJ2-3, is ETGVTQSPTHLIKTRGQQVTLRCSSQSGHNTVSWYQQALGQGPQFIFQYYREEENGRGNFPPRFSGLQFPNYSSELNVNALELDDSALYLCASSWGGRGFTDTQYFGPGTRLTVL.

This clonotype came up a few times. J is TRBJ2-7 and V is TRBV10-3; D possibly corresponds to TRBD1 (6 bases). The CDR3 is 13 residues long. CDR1 is ENHRY, CDR2 SYGVKD, per germline. Between the trimmed V and J ends, which lost 8 bases and 2 bases, there was a span of 13 bases. The CDR3 coding sequence is TGTGCCATCTCGGGCGCAGGGGCCTACGAGCAGTACGTC. This sequence encodes CAISGAGAYEQYV.

This clonotype was observed many times. The V and J genes are TRBV4-2 and TRBJ1-1, with 7 positions matching TRBD1. J was trimmed by 10 bases and V by 0 bases; bases with no gene match: 14. The CDR3 is 16 amino acids. Germline V CDR1 and CDR2: LGHNA, YNFKEQ. The DNA for the CDR3 is TGTGCCAGCAGCCAAGATTATCCCCTGGAGGGGGCGGTAGCTTTCTTT. As protein: CASSQDYPLEGAVAFF.

This clonotype was seen many times. The CDR3 here is CASSLEPSGRPDTQYF. The CDR3 DNA reads TGTGCCAGCAGTTTAGAACCTAGCGGGAGACCAGATACGCAGTATTTT. The genes are TRBV27 and TRBJ2-3; 10 bases are a match to TRBD2. The CDR3 is 16 amino acids. Germline CDR1 MNHEY, CDR2 SMNVEV (reference sequence). The junction had 6 bases not matched to a gene; V was cut back by 2 bases and J by 4 bases.

Many counts were recorded for this clonotype. J is TRBJ2-1 and V is TRBV11-2; D is unresolved. V was shortened by 0 bases and J by 6 bases, with 15 bases between the two germline ends. In germline, CDR1 is SGHAT, CDR2 FQNNGV. The CDR3 is 16 residues long. CDR3 in DNA: TGTGCCAGCAGCTTAGATATAGGGCCCGTAACCAATGAGCAGTTCTTC. Its translation is CASSLDIGPVTNEQFF.

This clonotype was recorded at least ten times. The chain carries TRBV2 and TRBJ2-5; D may correspond to TRBD1 or TRBD2 (5 bases each). Germline CDR1 and CDR2: SNHLY and FYNNEI. Trimming cost V 1 base and J 7 bases, with 16 bases left between them. The CDR3 loop spans 15 amino acids. Written as DNA, the CDR3 is TGTGCCAGCAGTGAAGGTCCGGGACCTTTGGGGACCCAGTACTTC. It encodes CASSEGPGPLGTQYF.

V gene TRBV6-1 combines with J gene TRBJ2-3; 7 bases fit TRBD2. The CDR3 sequence is 15 residues long. Germline CDR1 MNHNS, CDR2 SASEGT. V was clipped by 5 bases and J by 6 bases; unmatched bases: 11. As DNA, the CDR3 is TGTGCCAGCAGTCCGGGAGGCCGGGTTTGGGATACGCAGTATTTT. As protein: CASSPGGRVWDTQYF.

This clonotype was counted a few times. CDR3 coding DNA: TGTGCCAGCAGCCCGGGGGACCCCGGGGGGGAGACCCAGTACTTC. Protein sequence: CASSPGDPGGETQYF. The chain combines TRBV9 with TRBJ2-5, with 7 bases aligning to TRBD2. From germline, CDR1 is SGDLS and CDR2 YYNGEE. This CDR3 is 15 amino acids long. The J segment lost 5 bases and the V segment lost 4 bases, leaving 11 bases of the junction unmatched.

The count of this clonotype is one. Given a much more abundant clone one base away, this may be a read error. The chain combines TRBV10-3 with TRBJ1-1; TRBD1 aligns across 9 bases. In germline, CDR1 is ENHRY, CDR2 SYGVKD. The length of the CDR3 is 18 residues. Here the CDR3 reads CTISELGQGLLLNTEAFF. The CDR3 DNA follows: TGTACCATCAGTGAGTTGGGACAGGGCTTACTCTTGAACACTGAAGCTTTCTTT.

V and J are TRBV4-1 and TRBJ1-5; 7 bases are a match to TRBD1. CDR3 size: 15 residues. Per germline, CDR1 MGHRA and CDR2 YSYEKL. The ends lost 4 bases at V and 4 bases at J; junction bases unmatched: 7. CDR3 amino acids: CASSLRGLENQPQHF. The CDR3 DNA reads as TGCGCCAGCAGCCTTAGGGGGCTGGAAAATCAGCCCCAGCATTTT.

The rearrangement links TRBV9 to TRBJ2-1; D not certain. CDR1 is SGDLS, CDR2 YYNGEE, per germline. This CDR3 is 11 amino acids long. The V end was cut by 3 bases, the J end by 6 bases, with 4 bases between. The CDR3 region is CASSGPNEQFF. The CDR3, as DNA: TGTGCCAGCAGCGGTCCCAATGAGCAGTTCTTC.

At least ten counts were recorded for this clonotype. The chain carries TRBV7-8 and TRBJ2-2; D is unresolved. Trimming stripped 6 bases from V and 0 bases from J, with 20 bases between. The CDR3 has 18 amino acids. Germline lookup yields CDR1 SGHVS and CDR2 FQNEAQ. Written as DNA, the CDR3 is TGTGCCAGCAGGGAGCGATGGATCACGGTTGCGAACACCGGGGAGCTGTTTTTT. Amino acid sequence: CASRERWITVANTGELFF.

The chain is built from TRBV6-2 or TRBV6-3 and TRBJ2-3, with 8 bases that match TRBD2. There are 15 residues in the CDR3. J lost 6 bases, V lost 2 bases, and 7 bases had no gene match. CDR1 and CDR2 (germline): MNHEY, SVGEGT. The CDR3 sequence: CASSYERERRDTQYF. The CDR3 nucleotides read TGTGCCAGCAGTTACGAGCGGGAGCGTCGGGATACGCAGTATTTT.

A note on this clonotype: Being one base from a much bigger clone, this may be a read error. The chain employs TRBV27 and TRBJ1-1; D uncertain. The CDR3 runs 15 residues. Germline V gene sequence: CDR1 MNHEY, CDR2 SMNVEV (reference sequence). The V gene lost 3 bases and the J gene lost 3 bases, with 14 bases spanning the gap. The CDR3 sequence: CASSFSVFGDTEAFF. The CDR3 DNA is TGTGCCAGCAGTTTTTCCGTGTTTGGGGACACTGAAGCTTTCTTT.

This clonotype has only a few counts. V is TRBV19 and J is TRBJ2-7; 7 bases line up with TRBD1. The CDR3 spans 13 residues. The J segment lost 2 bases and the V segment lost 5 bases, leaving 3 bases of the junction unmatched. CDR1 LNHDA and CDR2 SQIVND come from the germline V gene (reference sequence). CDR3 DNA sequence: TGTGCCAGTAGTGGGACAGTCACCTACGAGCAGTACTTC. Residues: CASSGTVTYEQYF. The whole variable domain, filled in from reference TRBV19 and TRBJ2-7, reads DGGITQSPKYLFRKEGQNVTLSCEQNLNHDAMYWYRQDPGQGLRLIYYSQIVNDFQKGDIAEGYSVSREKKESFPLTVTSAQKNPTAFYLCASSGTVTYEQYFGPGTRLTVT.

This clonotype was counted a few times. The chain is built from TRBV29-1 and TRBJ2-1; 9 bases are shared with TRBD2. The CDR3 runs to 13 residues. The germline V gene encodes CDR1 SQVTM and CDR2 ANQGSEA. V lost 7 bases and J lost 3; bases outside the gene matches: 4. CDR3 bases: TGCAGCGGCCGGACTAGCGACTACAATGAGCAGTTCTTC. Protein: CSGRTSDYNEQFF.